What follows are 29 T cell receptor beta chains derived from one specimen sequenced in a study of blood T cell repertoires in COVID-19. Assay: immunoSEQ multiplex PCR; the TCRdb copy retains only in-frame clones and omits some. The table lists about 130,000 clones, 70% to 80% of them singletons. The specimen was peripheral blood. The source of these receptors is a human donor in a cohort sampled during active COVID-19.

The chain employs TRBV7-6 and TRBJ1-1; tentative D call: TRBD1 (6 bases). From germline, CDR1 is SGHVS and CDR2 FNYEAQ. Trimming left V 0 bases short and J 6 bases short, with 20 bases between. This CDR3 has 17 amino acids. CDR3 loop: CASSLARGHRPGAEAFF. The CDR3 nucleotides are TGTGCCAGCAGCTTAGCGAGGGGACACCGACCGGGCGCTGAAGCTTTCTTT.

This clone was detected a few times. The genes are TRBV18 and TRBJ1-4; D gene unclear. Germline V gene data show CDR1 as KGHSH and CDR2 as LQKENI. V was trimmed by 3 bases and J by 5 bases, leaving 7 bases between them. The CDR3 has 13 amino acids. The CDR3 DNA follows: TGTGCCAGCTCACCGGGCAGGAATGAAAAACTGTTTTTT. It yields the protein CASSPGRNEKLFF.

J is TRBJ2-5 and V is TRBV30, with D possibly TRBD2 on 6 matching bases. CDR3 length: 14 residues. V gave up 7 bases and J gave up 5 bases, with 20 bases separating them. Per the germline V gene, CDR1 is GTSNPN and CDR2 is SVGIG (reference sequence). CDR3 loop: CALLARGRRETQYF. The DNA for the CDR3 is TGTGCCTTGCTAGCTCGGGGGAGGAGGGAGACCCAGTACTTC. Full variable domain (missing parts from reference TRBV30 and TRBJ2-5): SQTIHQWPATLVQPVGSPLSLECTVEGTSNPNLYWYRQAAGRGLQLLFYSVGIGQISSEVPQNLSASRPQDRQFILSSKKLLLSDSGFYLCALLARGRRETQYFGPGTRLLVL.

The chain's CDR3 is CASSLRQGNQPQHF. CDR3 coding DNA: TGTGCCAGCAGTTTAAGGCAGGGCAATCAGCCCCAGCATTTT. The chain uses TRBV27 and TRBJ1-5; D is uncertain. V was clipped by 2 bases and J by 2 bases, with 7 bases between them. The CDR3 length is 14 residues. From germline, CDR1 is MNHEY and CDR2 SMNVEV (reference sequence).

This clone was recorded a few times. This rearrangement joins TRBV10-1 to TRBJ2-4; no definite D call. CDR1 WNHNN and CDR2 SYGVQD come from the germline V gene (reference sequence). V lost 2 bases and J lost 8, with 13 bases in between. The CDR3 has 14 amino acids. The CDR3 here is CASSEGSGSHIQYF. The CDR3 nucleotides are TGCGCCAGCAGTGAGGGTTCCGGGTCACACATTCAGTACTTC.

The gene calls are TRBV3-1 (or the pseudogene TRBV3-2) and TRBJ1-6; D is ambiguous. From germline, CDR1 is LGHDT and CDR2 YNNKEL (reference sequence). V lost 6 bases and J lost 10, with 16 bases in between. The CDR3 is 14 residues long. In DNA form, the CDR3 reads TGTGCCAGCAGGGGAGCAGCGAGTAACTCACCCCTCCACTTT. Its translation: CASRGAASNSPLHF.

This clone was counted many times. The chain recombines TRBV24-1 with TRBJ1-5; D is unclear. The length of the CDR3 is 14 residues. V gave up 7 bases and J gave up 4 bases, with 13 bases separating them. CDR1 and CDR2 from the germline V gene are KGHDR and SFDVKD. The CDR3 reads CATSSGGTNQPQHF. The CDR3, as DNA: TGTGCCACCAGCTCGGGAGGTACAAATCAGCCCCAGCATTTT.

The CDR3 nucleotides are TGTGCCAGCAGCGTAGGGATGACAGGGGGGAAGGTCACTGAAGCTTTCTTT. Protein: CASSVGMTGGKVTEAFF. The chain couples TRBV9 to TRBJ1-1, with 9 bases that match TRBD1. In germline, CDR1 is SGDLS, CDR2 YYNGEE. This CDR3 spans 17 amino acids. V lost 0 bases and J lost 4; bases outside the gene matches: 10.

The V call is TRBV15, the J call TRBJ2-3; 8 bases line up with TRBD2. Germline CDR1 and CDR2: LNHNV and YYDKDF (reference sequence). Trimming cost V 3 bases and J 5 bases; bases outside gene matches: 7. CDR3 length equals 15 residues. The CDR3: CATSSVGGALDTQYF. Here the CDR3 DNA reads TGTGCCACCAGCAGCGTCGGGGGGGCCTTAGATACGCAGTATTTT. The full variable domain, rest sourced from reference TRBV15 and TRBJ2-3, is DAMVIQNPRYQVTQFGKPVTLSCSQTLNHNVMYWYQQKSSQAPKLLFHYYDKDFNNEADTPDNFQSRRPNTSFCFLDIRSPGLGDTAMYLCATSSVGGALDTQYFGPGTRLTVL.

The chain couples TRBV2 to TRBJ2-3; 7 bases map to TRBD2. From germline, CDR1 is SNHLY and CDR2 FYNNEI. The CDR3 has 16 amino acids. V dropped 5 bases and J dropped 2; count of bases not matched to a gene: 10. CDR3 sequence: CASSQTGTTYTDTQYF. CDR3 DNA: TGTGCCAGCAGTCAAACCGGGACTACATACACAGATACGCAGTATTTT.

The V gene is TRBV3-1 (or the pseudogene TRBV3-2), the J gene TRBJ1-2; TRBD1 is a possible D gene (6 bases). V was pared by 4 bases and J by 4 bases, with 13 bases between. Germline assignment: CDR1 LGHDT and CDR2 YNNKEL (reference sequence). CDR3 length equals 14 residues. The CDR3, as DNA: TGTGCCAGCAGCCCGACAGGAGCCTTCTATGGCTACACCTTC. Residues: CASSPTGAFYGYTF.

The chain employs TRBV20-1 and TRBJ1-2, with unresolved D. The CDR3 is 11 amino acids. CDR1 and CDR2 (germline): DFQATT, SNEGSKA (reference sequence). V lost 8 bases, J lost 1 base, and 8 bases lay in between. As DNA, the CDR3 is TGCAGTTTTTGGCTTAACTATGGCTACACCTTC. Translating gives CSFWLNYGYTF.

The gene calls are TRBV20-1 and TRBJ1-5, with D unclear. The CDR3 length is 11 residues. The V gene lost 4 bases and the J gene lost 7 bases, with 8 bases spanning the gap. Germline-derived CDR1 and CDR2 are DFQATT and SNEGSKA (reference sequence). CDR3 coding DNA: TGCAGTGCTACCGCAGGACAGCCCCAGCATTTT. Protein: CSATAGQPQHF.

This chain links TRBV10-3 with TRBJ1-1; D is ambiguous. Trimming left V 4 bases short and J 0 bases short, with 6 bases between. Germline assignment: CDR1 ENHRY and CDR2 SYGVKD. The CDR3 length is 13 residues. The CDR3 sequence is CAISVDVNTEAFF. The DNA for the CDR3 is TGTGCCATCAGTGTAGATGTGAACACTGAAGCTTTCTTT.

This chain uses TRBV18 with TRBJ2-5; the match to TRBD2 covers 15 bases. J gave up 1 base and V 6 bases, and 6 bases lay outside the gene matches. The length of the CDR3 is 17 residues. Germline assignment: CDR1 KGHSH and CDR2 LQKENI. The CDR3 here is CASSTGLAGGGQETQYF. The DNA of the CDR3 is TGTGCCAGCTCGACGGGACTAGCGGGGGGAGGCCAAGAGACCCAGTACTTC.

This clone was found once. This sequence joins TRBV28 and TRBJ2-7; D might be TRBD2 (7 bases). This CDR3 is built from 17 residues. V lost 5 bases, J lost 2 bases, and 22 bases lay in between. CDR1 is MDHEN, CDR2 SYDVKM, per germline. The CDR3 DNA sequence: TGTGCCAGCAGTCCATGGGGGGCGCGGGGGATCGCCTACGAGCAGTACTTC. The encoded protein is CASSPWGARGIAYEQYF.

The V and J genes are TRBV7-6 and TRBJ2-7, with TRBD1 matching over 10 bases. Unmatched junction bases numbered 9, after V lost 0 bases and J lost 4 bases. Germline assignment: CDR1 SGHVS and CDR2 FNYEAQ. CDR3 length equals 17 residues. CDR3 DNA sequence: TGTGCCAGCAGCTTAGCCCCCCGGACAGGGGGTTGGTACGAGCAGTACTTC. Translation: CASSLAPRTGGWYEQYF.

This clone appeared a few times. V is TRBV11-2 and J is TRBJ1-5, with no clear D. The CDR3 totals 13 residues. Deletions cut 0 bases from V and 5 bases from J, with 5 bases between. The germline gives CDR1 SGHAT, CDR2 FQNNGV. The CDR3 sequence is CASSLDRDQPQHF. The CDR3 region has the DNA TGTGCCAGCAGCTTAGATCGGGATCAGCCCCAGCATTTT.

CDR3 residues: CASRQGGYEQYF. DNA for the CDR3: TGTGCCAGCAGACAGGGGGGGTACGAGCAGTACTTC. This rearrangement joins TRBV3-1 (or the pseudogene TRBV3-2) to TRBJ2-5, with D possibly TRBD1 on 8 matching bases. The J call may be wrong; the DNA end is better matched by TRBJ2-7. The germline V gene has CDR1 LGHDT and CDR2 YNNKEL (reference sequence). The CDR3 covers 12 residues.

This chain links TRBV11-1 with TRBJ2-7; D may be TRBD1 (5 bases). The length of the CDR3 is 14 residues. Trimming pared 2 bases from V and 2 bases from J, leaving 10 bases between. The germline CDR1 and CDR2 sequences are SGHAT and FQDESV (reference sequence). The DNA for the CDR3 is TGTGCCAGCAGCTTAAGGGGCAGGGCCTACGAGCAGTACTTC. Its translation is CASSLRGRAYEQYF.

This clone was recorded a few times. The rearrangement joins TRBV5-1 to TRBJ2-2; D call uncertain. Trimming removed 0 bases at V and 6 bases at J, with 12 bases between. The CDR3 sequence is 15 residues long. The germline V gene has CDR1 SGHRS and CDR2 YFSETQ. CDR3 in amino acids: CASSLELGYAGELFF. In DNA form, the CDR3 reads TGCGCCAGCAGCTTGGAACTGGGCTACGCCGGGGAGCTGTTTTTT.

Written as DNA, the CDR3 is TGCGCCAGCAGCTCTTGGACTAGCGGGGGGCACAATGAGCAGTTCTTC. Translating it yields CASSSWTSGGHNEQFF. The chain uses TRBV5-1 and TRBJ2-1, with 14 bases aligning to TRBD2. This CDR3 is 16 amino acids long. V shed 3 bases and J 5 bases; nucleotides not matched to a gene: 4. The germline CDR1 and CDR2 sequences are SGHRS and YFSETQ.

The rearrangement links TRBV6-1 to TRBJ1-2, with D tentatively TRBD1 (5 bases). The length of the CDR3 is 14 residues. Germline V gene data show CDR1 as MNHNS and CDR2 as SASEGT. V dropped 2 bases and J dropped 8 bases, with 15 bases sitting between them. CDR3: CASSESGQGSGYTF. CDR3 bases: TGTGCCAGCAGTGAAAGCGGGCAGGGTAGCGGCTACACCTTC.

CDR3 DNA sequence: TGTGCCAGCAGTGTAACCGGGACAGGGCAAACTGAAGCTTTCTTT. This translates into CASSVTGTGQTEAFF. This rearrangement joins TRBV2 to TRBJ1-1; 9 nucleotides agree with TRBD1. The CDR3 is made up of 15 amino acids. The V gene's germline CDR1 is SNHLY and CDR2 FYNNEI. The V segment lost 4 bases and the J segment 5 bases; nucleotides outside the gene matches: 8.

The J gene is TRBJ1-2, the V gene TRBV30, with D unclear. V was pared by 5 bases and J by 4 bases, with 8 bases between. The CDR3 runs 11 residues. Germline CDR1 GTSNPN, CDR2 SVGIG (reference sequence). CDR3 DNA sequence: TGTGCCTGGGGCCAGATCTATGGCTACACCTTC. It specifies CAWGQIYGYTF.

This chain connects TRBV9 to TRBJ1-1; TRBD1 might be the D (5 bases). V was trimmed by 2 bases and J by 1 base, leaving 18 bases between them. CDR3 length: 17 amino acids. CDR1 is SGDLS, CDR2 YYNGEE, per germline. The CDR3 DNA is TGTGCCAGCAGCGTCATCGCGCGGGGCGCACGGAACACTGAAGCTTTCTTT. Amino acid sequence: CASSVIARGARNTEAFF.

The chain joins TRBV18 to TRBJ2-5; maybe TRBD1 (6 bases). V lost 6 bases and J 4 bases, leaving 15 bases between the germline ends. The CDR3 sequence is 14 residues long. Germline-derived CDR1 and CDR2 are KGHSH and LQKENI. The CDR3 spells CASSHSGEGETQYF. CDR3 in DNA: TGTGCCAGCTCCCATTCAGGGGAAGGAGAGACCCAGTACTTC. Complete variable domain (other parts from reference TRBV18 and TRBJ2-5): NAGVMQNPRHLVRRRGQEARLRCSPMKGHSHVYWYRQLPEEGLKFMVYLQKENIIDESGMPKERFSAEFPKEGPSILRIQQVVRGDSAAYFCASSHSGEGETQYFGPGTRLLVL.

The chain uses TRBV6-2 or TRBV6-3 and TRBJ2-7; 8 bases line up with TRBD1. After removal of 2 bases from V and 10 bases from J, the junction contained 7 bases not matched to a gene. The CDR3 has 13 amino acids. Germline V gene sequence: CDR1 MNHEY, CDR2 SVGEGT. CDR3 in amino acids: CASSYGQGIYQYF. The CDR3 DNA follows: TGTGCCAGCAGTTACGGACAGGGCATATATCAGTACTTC.

The chain is built from TRBV7-8 and TRBJ2-7, with TRBD1 identical over 9 bases. CDR3 length equals 15 residues. CDR1 and CDR2 (germline): SGHVS, FQNEAQ. Trimming cost V 5 bases and J 0 bases; bases outside gene matches: 5. The CDR3 loop is CASSPGTGPSYEQYF. DNA for the CDR3: TGTGCCAGCAGCCCTGGGACAGGGCCCTCCTACGAGCAGTACTTC.